This is a list of T cell receptor beta chains from one sample in a study of human T cells and chemical hapten exposure. Via MiXCR, TCRdb re-called the RACE reads, giving one row per CDR3 protein. The data hold 100,000 or so distinct CDR3 sequences, with nearly 35% observed a single time. The sample was whole blood, taken in connection with sensitization to the hapten diphenylcyclopropenone (DPC). Receptor source: a middle-aged man with alopecia areata. Some clones in this sample may be carry-over from other donors' samples. Each CDR3 is given with its conserved first and last residue. A D gene is named only where the DNA matches it firmly. For some rows the clone size is stated as once, few or many, or as a class when expanded; others skip it.

J,size,V,D,length,CDR3,DNA
TRBJ2-1,-,TRBV19,TRBD1,15,CASTVGTGIYNEQFF,TGTGCCAGTACTGTGGGGACAGGGATTTACAATGAGCAGTTCTTC
TRBJ1-2,few,TRBV29-1,TRBD1,11,CSERTGYGYTF,TGCAGCGAACGGACAGGGTATGGCTACACCTTC
TRBJ1-1,-,TRBV7-2,TRBD1,15,CASSSRDRLNTEAFF,TGTGCCAGCAGCTCTCGGGACAGGCTAAACACTGAAGCTTTCTTT
TRBJ2-7,-,TRBV5-1,-,11,CASNRMGEQYF,TGCGCCAGCAACCGAATGGGCGAGCAGTACTTC
TRBJ2-3,-,TRBV6-5,-,17,CASSYDPNPRFADTQYF,TGTGCCAGCAGTTACGACCCGAACCCCCGCTTCGCAGATACGCAGTATTTT
TRBJ2-3,-,TRBV7-2,TRBD1,15,CASSLEVQGTYTQYF,TGTGCCAGCAGCTTAGAGGTACAGGGGACGTATACGCAGTATTTT
TRBJ2-7,-,TRBV20-1,-,15,CSARPSNREFHEQYF,TGCAGTGCTAGACCCAGCAACAGGGAGTTCCACGAGCAGTACTTC
TRBJ2-7,-,TRBV7-2,-,13,CASSLVSTGEQYF,TGTGCCAGCAGCTTAGTGTCGACGGGCGAGCAGTACTTC
TRBJ2-3,few,TRBV24-1,TRBD1,17,CATSDSIRDSRDEAQYF,TGTGCCACCAGTGACTCTATTCGGGACAGCAGAGATGAAGCGCAGTATTTT
TRBJ2-7,-,TRBV20-1,TRBD2,14,CSARRPSGNYEQYF,TGCAGTGCTAGAAGGCCTAGCGGGAACTACGAGCAGTACTTC
TRBJ2-3,few,TRBV6-5,-,13,CASRTSSALTQYF,TGTGCCAGCAGGACCTCGTCGGCGCTTACGCAGTATTTT
TRBJ2-6,medium-sized,TRBV9,TRBD1,16,CASSPTGGSGANVLTF,TGTGCCAGCAGCCCAACAGGGGGCTCTGGGGCCAACGTCCTGACTTTC
TRBJ2-7,few,TRBV28,-,13,CASSYGAAYEQYF,TGTGCCAGCAGTTACGGGGCCGCCTACGAGCAGTACTTC
TRBJ2-1,few,TRBV29-1,-,16,CSAPVGTGSSYNEQFF,TGCAGCGCCCCAGTTGGGACGGGGAGCTCCTACAATGAGCAGTTCTTC
TRBJ2-3,-,TRBV11-2,-,12,CASSETLDTQYF,TGTGCCAGCAGCGAGACACTGGATACGCAGTATTTT
TRBJ2-3,few,TRBV7-9,TRBD2,14,CATKTAGVTDTQYF,TGTGCCACAAAGACAGCGGGAGTGACAGATACGCAGTATTTT
TRBJ2-1,-,TRBV6-6,TRBD2,14,CASSYTSGSSEQFF,TGTGCCAGCAGTTACACTAGCGGGAGTTCTGAGCAGTTCTTC
TRBJ2-3,few,TRBV5-1,TRBD1,16,CASSFPDRGSTDTQYF,TGCGCCAGCAGCTTTCCCGACAGGGGTAGCACAGATACGCAGTATTTT
TRBJ2-7,-,TRBV6-2/TRBV6-3,TRBD2,13,CASRAGPSYEQYF,TGTGCCAGCAGAGCGGGACCCTCCTACGAGCAGTACTTC
TRBJ1-2,few,TRBV18,TRBD1,17,CASSPITGTEDSHGYTF,TGTGCCAGCTCACCAATCACCGGGACAGAGGACAGCCATGGCTACACCTTC
TRBJ1-1,few,TRBV4-3,-,14,CASSQTTGNTEAFF,TGCGCCAGCAGCCAAACGACAGGGAACACTGAAGCTTTCTTT
TRBJ2-1,-,TRBV29-1,-,14,CSAHRDVGMREQFF,TGCAGCGCCCATCGGGATGTGGGAATGCGTGAGCAGTTCTTC
TRBJ2-3,-,TRBV27,-,14,CASSLKGYADTQYF,TGTGCCAGCAGTTTAAAGGGGTACGCAGATACGCAGTATTTT
TRBJ2-2,few,TRBV29-1,-,13,CSVPGSATGELFF,TGCAGCGTGCCGGGGTCCGCCACCGGGGAGCTGTTTTTT
TRBJ1-2,-,TRBV28,-,14,CASSLGQANYGYTF,TGTGCCAGCAGTTTAGGGCAGGCCAACTATGGCTACACCTTC
TRBJ2-1,-,TRBV7-9,TRBD2,15,CASSNLAERANEQFF,TGTGCCAGCAGCAATCTAGCGGAGAGGGCCAATGAGCAGTTCTTC
TRBJ1-1,few,TRBV27,TRBD1,14,CASAPTGKLGEAFF,TGTGCCAGCGCACCGACAGGGAAACTTGGTGAAGCTTTCTTT
TRBJ1-1,-,TRBV7-8,-,12,CASSLDRGEAFF,TGTGCCAGCAGCTTAGATCGCGGTGAAGCTTTCTTT
TRBJ2-3,-,TRBV28,TRBD2,16,CASSSGTSGSSDTQYF,TGTGCCAGCAGTTCCGGGACTAGCGGGAGTTCAGATACGCAGTATTTT
TRBJ2-5,-,TRBV7-6,-,14,CASSSDQVTGTQYF,TGTGCCAGCAGCTCCGATCAAGTTACCGGGACCCAGTACTTC
TRBJ2-2,once,TRBV7-3,TRBD2,15,CASRRLAGGLGELFF,TGTGCCAGCAGACGGCTAGCGGGAGGTCTCGGGGAGCTGTTTTTT
TRBJ1-1,few,TRBV5-6,-,13,CASSLGVQTKAFF,TGTGCCAGCAGCTTGGGGGTACAGACGAAGGCTTTCTTT
TRBJ1-3,-,TRBV5-1,-,14,CASSFQGNGNTIYF,TGCGCCAGCAGCTTCCAGGGGAACGGAAACACCATATATTTT
TRBJ2-1,-,TRBV29-1,-,14,CSVDTSSILNEQFF,TGCAGCGTTGATACTAGCAGTATTTTGAATGAGCAGTTCTTC
TRBJ2-3,-,TRBV25-1,TRBD2,20,CASSDDTGLAGGIITDTQYF,TGTGCCAGCAGTGATGACACCGGACTAGCGGGAGGTATCATCACAGATACGCAGTATTTT